This TCR beta chain derives from a study of T cells in Graves' hyperthyroidism and ophthalmopathy. The hyperthyroidism patients had all been newly diagnosed, and their disease duration was under 2 months. Their ages ranged from 18 to 65 years. On the basis of clinical symptoms, serum thyroxine and TRAb, thyroid ultrasound and orbital computed tomography, diagnoses were made. CDR3 length equals 13 residues. V was trimmed by 8 bases and J by 1 base, leaving 11 bases between them. Germline CDR1 reads MNHNS; CDR2 reads SASEGT. On this clonotype: This could be a read error, since a much larger clone is one nucleotide away.

Regions amplified from RNA transcripts were the TCR beta CDR3 regions. The HTBI primer set served for first-round RT-PCR of the TCR CDR3. TCRdb reanalysed the multiplex PCR reads using MiXCR and keeps one entry per CDR3 protein. The sample includes 650,000 to 700,000 distinct CDR3 sequences, 17% of them seen just once. The V gene is TRBV6-1, the J gene TRBJ1-1, with D maybe TRBD1 (6 bases). The source material was blood. This receptor was identified in a man between 50 and 59 years old with Graves' hyperthyroidism. CDR3 DNA: TGTGCCAGCGGGTACAGGGAGAACACTGAAGCTTTCTTT. Residues: CASGYRENTEAFF.